The 17 T cell receptor beta chains listed next were all sequenced from one sample in a study of lymphopenia after photon versus proton radiotherapy (dated by TCRdb to between 2017 and 2020). The library relied on the immunoSEQ multiplex PCR assay. In its TCRdb copy, this immuneACCESS table keeps in-frame sequences only and misses some clones. Where compared with another copy, unresolved V genes explain less than half of these, and the others have no known cause. For this sample there are some 25,000 clones; around 90% appear just once. Of the sample, about 0.81% is held by the ten largest clones. The sequences come from peripheral blood, collected from a patient treated with photon-based radiotherapy. These receptors were collected from a woman aged 45-59 years with cholangiocarcinoma.

This CDR3 is CASSLEGQGNTEAFF. The DNA of the CDR3 is TGCGCCAGCAGCTTGGAGGGACAGGGAAACACTGAAGCTTTCTTT. The V call is TRBV5-1, the J call TRBJ1-1; 9 bases match TRBD1. Germline V gene sequence: CDR1 SGHRS, CDR2 YFSETQ. J gave up 2 bases and V 0 bases, and 2 bases lay outside the gene matches. CDR3 size: 15 residues.

This chain links TRBV2 with TRBJ1-1; 10 nucleotides line up with TRBD1. V lost 6 bases, J lost 4 bases, and 8 bases stayed unmatched. The CDR3 is made up of 15 amino acids. Germline V gene lookup returns CDR1 SNHLY and CDR2 FYNNEI. The chain's CDR3 is CASRPGQGSFTEAFF. Written as DNA, the CDR3 is TGTGCCAGCAGGCCGGGACAGGGGTCATTCACTGAAGCTTTCTTT.

This chain uses TRBV7-2 with TRBJ2-3, with D uncertain. The CDR3 has 13 residues. V shed 5 bases and J shed 2 bases, with 8 bases lying between them. CDR1 is SGHTA, CDR2 FQGNSA, per germline. CDR3 protein: CASSKVITDTQYF. Written as DNA, the CDR3 is TGTGCCAGCAGCAAAGTCATCACAGATACGCAGTATTTT.

CDR3 DNA: TGTGCCAGCAGAAAAACTAGCACAGATACGCAGTATTTT. Its protein product is CASRKTSTDTQYF. The V and J genes are TRBV27 and TRBJ2-3, with D uncertain. V lost 6 bases and J lost 0, with 7 bases in between. The CDR3 totals 13 residues. The germline V gene encodes CDR1 MNHEY and CDR2 SMNVEV (reference sequence).

This chain connects TRBV7-9 to TRBJ1-5; tentatively, D is TRBD1 (6 bases). The CDR3 covers 17 residues. Trimming cost V 3 bases and J 1 base, with 16 bases left between them. Germline CDR1 and CDR2: SEHNR and FQNEAQ (reference sequence). DNA for the CDR3: TGTGCCAGCAGCTTTGTCGCCGGGACACTAAGCAATCAGCCCCAGCATTTT. This gives the protein CASSFVAGTLSNQPQHF.

In regard to this clone: At one end, the junction sequence differs from germline, possibly due to a read error. The chain has TRBV5-4 and TRBJ1-4; tentatively, D is TRBD1 (5 bases). CDR1 is SGHNT, CDR2 YYREEE, per germline (reference sequence). The CDR3 contains 14 residues. The DNA for the CDR3 is TGCGCCAGCAGCCCTCAGTCAGGGCTGGAAAAACTGTTTTTT. This gives the protein CASSPQSGLEKLFF.

The chain uses TRBV27 and TRBJ2-7; D is unclear. Per germline, CDR1 MNHEY and CDR2 SMNVEV (reference sequence). The ends were cut back, 2 bases at V and 0 bases at J, with 14 bases in the middle. This CDR3 is built from 16 residues. The DNA of the CDR3 is TGTGCCAGCAGTTTAATCCCTGCGCCAAGCTCCTACGAGCAGTACTTC. It specifies CASSLIPAPSSYEQYF.

V and J are TRBV5-1 and TRBJ1-4; D gene ambiguous. Germline V gene data show CDR1 as SGHRS and CDR2 as YFSETQ. This CDR3 is 14 amino acids long. Trimming pared 0 bases from V and 3 bases from J, leaving 6 bases between. CDR3 in amino acids: CASSLVGANEKLFF. DNA for the CDR3: TGCGCCAGCAGCTTGGTCGGTGCTAATGAAAAACTGTTTTTT.

The V gene is TRBV29-1, the J gene TRBJ2-3; D gene unclear. This CDR3 region has 14 residues. Trimming shortened V by 6 bases and J by 0 bases, and 13 bases separated the two germline ends. Germline CDR1 and CDR2: SQVTM and ANQGSEA. Here the CDR3 reads CSVQSQSSTDTQYF. DNA for the CDR3: TGCAGCGTCCAATCACAATCTAGCACAGATACGCAGTATTTT.

The chain recombines TRBV5-1 with TRBJ2-1; D may be TRBD2 (6 bases). Germline V gene data show CDR1 as SGHRS and CDR2 as YFSETQ. This CDR3 region has 15 residues. Trimming cost V 0 bases and J 7 bases, with 14 bases left between them. CDR3 in amino acids: CASSLDLGGLNEQFF. DNA for the CDR3: TGCGCCAGCAGCTTGGATCTCGGAGGGCTTAATGAGCAGTTCTTC.

This chain links TRBV18 with TRBJ1-6; no definite D call. Germline assignment: CDR1 KGHSH and CDR2 LQKENI. This CDR3 spans 16 amino acids. Trimming removed 4 bases from V and 9 bases from J, with 19 bases in between. The CDR3 region has the DNA TGTGCCAGCTCACAGTGGGTCTCGACTGAGCGTTCACCCCTCCACTTT. Its translation: CASSQWVSTERSPLHF.

The chain uses TRBV4-3 and TRBJ1-2; TRBD1 might be the D (5 bases). Trimming shortened V by 0 bases and J by 4 bases, and 15 bases separated the two germline ends. The CDR3 extends over 16 amino acids. From germline, CDR1 is LGHNA and CDR2 YSLEER. The CDR3 DNA reads as TGCGCCAGCAGCCAAGATCTTCTGGCAGGGCTCTATGGCTACACCTTC. It codes for CASSQDLLAGLYGYTF.

The chain combines TRBV29-1 with TRBJ1-2; D perhaps matches TRBD1 (5 bases). Between the trimmed V and J ends, which lost 4 bases and 3 bases, there was a span of 12 bases. Germline V lookup: CDR1 SQVTM, CDR2 ANQGSEA. The CDR3 is 13 residues long. In DNA, the CDR3 is TGCAGCGTTGGATCCGGGACGGACTATGGCTACACCTTC. Translating gives CSVGSGTDYGYTF.

V and J are TRBV4-3 and TRBJ1-1; no reliable D call. The CDR3 length is 16 residues. CDR1 is LGHNA, CDR2 YSLEER, per germline. The V end lost 4 bases, the J end lost 0 bases, and 15 bases lay between the germline ends. CDR3 in amino acids: CASSLEAQTMNTEAFF. The CDR3 DNA sequence: TGCGCCAGCAGCCTCGAGGCACAAACTATGAACACTGAAGCTTTCTTT.

The chain uses TRBV4-1 and TRBJ1-2; possible D gene TRBD1, 5 bases. Trimming removed 3 bases at V and 4 bases at J, with 15 bases between. Per germline, CDR1 MGHRA and CDR2 YSYEKL. This CDR3 is 15 amino acids long. For the CDR3, the DNA is TGCGCCAGCAGCCAGCGGGGCCCCCGGCCCTATGGCTACACCTTC. Protein product: CASSQRGPRPYGYTF.

This sequence joins TRBV23-1 and TRBJ1-6; D is unresolved. TRBV23-1 is sorted into the ORF group, with uncertain function. The V and J ends lost 4 bases and 5 bases respectively, with 27 bases between them. The CDR3 contains 20 residues. This CDR3 reads CASSPSPDGHGWGDNSPLHF. DNA of the CDR3: TGCGCCAGCAGTCCCAGTCCAGACGGCCATGGATGGGGTGATAATTCACCCCTCCACTTT.

The chain is built from TRBV5-4 and TRBJ1-1; tentatively, D is TRBD1 (5 bases). The CDR3 loop spans 13 amino acids. CDR1 SGHNT and CDR2 YYREEE come from the germline V gene (reference sequence). Trimming removed 4 bases from V and 10 bases from J, with 17 bases in between. The CDR3 protein is CASSPDGGDRAFF. CDR3 DNA: TGTGCCAGCAGCCCCGACGGGGGGGATCGAGCTTTCTTT.